The 7 T cell receptor beta chains in this list originate from one sample, sequenced in a study of shared clonotypes between healthy human individuals. TCRdb's table, derived via immunoSEQ multiplex PCR, lists solely in-frame clones and lacks some. The table records about 2.3 million clones, approximately 95% of them present only once. Sequencing was carried out using naive CD4+ T cells from PBMCs. The sample's subset: CD45RA+ positively selected. These receptors were collected from a young man in good health. Some clones in this sample may be carry-over from other donors' samples.

V usage is TRBV4-3 and J usage is TRBJ1-3; D call uncertain. Trimming left V 4 bases short and J 11 bases short, with 21 bases between. The CDR3 extends over 15 amino acids. Germline values: CDR1 LGHNA, CDR2 YSLEER. The CDR3 DNA sequence: TGCGCCAGCAGCCTCGACCGGGCAACCAGTATACCCATATATTTT. It specifies CASSLDRATSIPIYF.

The chain recombines TRBV1 with TRBJ2-5; no check of the table's D call, TRBD1, against the DNA was made. TRBV1 is termed a pseudogene. This CDR3 is built from 16 residues. The CDR3 loop is CTSSTSRHRIQETQYF. The CDR3 nucleotides are TGCACCAGCAGCACTTCACGTCACAGGATACAAGAGACCCAGTACTTC.

The rearrangement links TRBV7-8 to TRBJ2-5; D is uncertain. The V end was cut by 2 bases, the J end by 1 base, with 5 bases between. The CDR3 is made up of 13 amino acids. The V gene's germline CDR1 is SGHVS and CDR2 FQNEAQ. CDR3: CASSLWRQETQYF. CDR3 bases: TGTGCCAGCAGCTTATGGCGCCAAGAGACCCAGTACTTC. Filled out from reference TRBV7-8 and TRBJ2-5, the complete variable domain reads GAGVSQSPRYKVAKRGQDVALRCDPISGHVSLFWYQQALGQGPEFLTYFQNEAQLDKSGLPSDRFFAERPEGSVSTLKIQRTQQEDSAVYLCASSLWRQETQYFGPGTRLLVL.

The rearrangement joins TRBV19 to TRBJ2-3; D possibly corresponds to TRBD1 (5 bases). Germline V gene data show CDR1 as LNHDA and CDR2 as SQIVND (reference sequence). CDR3 size: 14 residues. Trimming removed 3 bases at V and 6 bases at J, with 13 bases between. The CDR3 nucleotides read TGTGCCAGTAGTATCCGTCAGGGTAGTGATACGCAGTATTTT. Its translation: CASSIRQGSDTQYF.

The chain is built from TRBV25-1 and TRBJ2-5; the match to TRBD1 covers 8 bases. This CDR3 is 12 amino acids long. Germline V gene sequence: CDR1 MGHDK, CDR2 SYGVNS. CDR3 in amino acids: CGQTGDQETQYF. Written as DNA, the CDR3 is TGTGGGCAGACAGGGGACCAAGAGACCCAGTACTTC.

The V call is TRBV5-1, the J call TRBJ2-7; 8 bases line up with TRBD2. Looked up from germline, CDR1 is SGHRS and CDR2 is YFSETQ. The CDR3 sequence is 15 residues long. The trim removed 1 base at V and 2 bases at J, leaving 5 bases unmatched. The CDR3 loop is CASSLLAGSAYEQYF. CDR3 DNA: TGCGCCAGCAGCTTGTTAGCGGGGAGTGCCTACGAGCAGTACTTC.

A few counts support this clone. The CDR3, as DNA: TGTGCCTGGAGTGTATTGCAGGAGAATCAGCCCCAGCATTTT. Its translation is CAWSVLQENQPQHF. This rearrangement joins TRBV30 to TRBJ1-5; no clear D gene. The CDR3 has 14 amino acids. Trimming shortened V by 0 bases and J by 4 bases, and 10 bases separated the two germline ends. The germline gives CDR1 GTSNPN, CDR2 SVGIG (reference sequence).